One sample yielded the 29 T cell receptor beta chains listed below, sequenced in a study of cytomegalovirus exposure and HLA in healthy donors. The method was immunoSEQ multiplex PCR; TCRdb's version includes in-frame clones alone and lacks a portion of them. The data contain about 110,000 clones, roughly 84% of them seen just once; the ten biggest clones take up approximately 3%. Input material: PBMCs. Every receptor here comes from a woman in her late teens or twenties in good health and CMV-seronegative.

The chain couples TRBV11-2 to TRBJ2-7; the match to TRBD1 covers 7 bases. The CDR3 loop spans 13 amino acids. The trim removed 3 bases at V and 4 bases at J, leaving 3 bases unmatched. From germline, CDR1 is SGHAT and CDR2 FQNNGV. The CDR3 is CASSLGQYYEQYF. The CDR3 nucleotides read TGTGCCAGCAGCTTGGGACAGTATTACGAGCAGTACTTC. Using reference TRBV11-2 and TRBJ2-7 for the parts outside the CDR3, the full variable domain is EAGVAQSPRYKIIEKRQSVAFWCNPISGHATLYWYQQILGQGPKLLIQFQNNGVVDDSQLPKDRFSAERLKGVDSTLKIQPAKLEDSAVYLCASSLGQYYEQYFGPGTRLTVT.

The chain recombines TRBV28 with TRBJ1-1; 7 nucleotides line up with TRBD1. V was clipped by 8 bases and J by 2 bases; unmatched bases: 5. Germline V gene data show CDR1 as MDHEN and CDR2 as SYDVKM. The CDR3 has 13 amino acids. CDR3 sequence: CASRGQRNTEAFF. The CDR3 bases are TGTGCCAGCCGGGGACAGAGAAACACTGAAGCTTTCTTT.

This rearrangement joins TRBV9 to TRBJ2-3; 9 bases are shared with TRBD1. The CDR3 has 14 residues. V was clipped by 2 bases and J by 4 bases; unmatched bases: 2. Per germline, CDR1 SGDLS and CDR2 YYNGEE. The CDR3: CASSVGQGPDTQYF. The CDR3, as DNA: TGTGCCAGCAGCGTTGGACAGGGGCCAGATACGCAGTATTTT.

CDR3 sequence reads: CASSRLAGEYNEQFF. In nucleotides, the CDR3 is TGTGCCAGCAGTCGACTAGCGGGGGAGTACAATGAGCAGTTCTTC. The chain recombines TRBV6-4 with TRBJ2-1, with 12 bases that match TRBD2. This CDR3 is 15 amino acids long. Trimming took 5 bases from V and 4 from J; bases not matched to a gene: 3. The germline V gene has CDR1 MRHNA and CDR2 SNTAGT.

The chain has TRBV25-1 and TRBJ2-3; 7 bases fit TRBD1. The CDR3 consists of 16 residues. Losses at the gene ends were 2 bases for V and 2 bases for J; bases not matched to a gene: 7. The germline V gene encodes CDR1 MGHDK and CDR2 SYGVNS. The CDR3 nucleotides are TGTGCCAGCAGTGAAGGGACAGAAAAACACACAGATACGCAGTATTTT. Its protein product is CASSEGTEKHTDTQYF.

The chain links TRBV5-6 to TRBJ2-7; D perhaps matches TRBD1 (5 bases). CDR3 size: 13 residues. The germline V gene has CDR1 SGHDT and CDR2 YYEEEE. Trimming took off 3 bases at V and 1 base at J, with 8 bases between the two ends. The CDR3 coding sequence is TGTGCCAGCAGCTATGGACAATCCTACGAGCAGTACTTC. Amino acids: CASSYGQSYEQYF.

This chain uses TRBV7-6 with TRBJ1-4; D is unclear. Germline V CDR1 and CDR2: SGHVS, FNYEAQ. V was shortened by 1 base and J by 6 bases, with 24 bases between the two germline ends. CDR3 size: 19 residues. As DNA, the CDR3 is TGTGCCAGCAGCTTAGGCGGGGTATACCAAAGTGGGGAATATGAAAAACTGTTTTTT. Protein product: CASSLGGVYQSGEYEKLFF.

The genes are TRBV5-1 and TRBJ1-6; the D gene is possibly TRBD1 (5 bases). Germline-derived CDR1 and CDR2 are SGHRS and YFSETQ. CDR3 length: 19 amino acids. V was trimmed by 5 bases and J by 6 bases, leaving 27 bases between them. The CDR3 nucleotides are TGCGCCAGCAGTAGGTTGCAGGGCAAGGATTCGAGAATTAATTCACCCCTCCACTTT. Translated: CASSRLQGKDSRINSPLHF.

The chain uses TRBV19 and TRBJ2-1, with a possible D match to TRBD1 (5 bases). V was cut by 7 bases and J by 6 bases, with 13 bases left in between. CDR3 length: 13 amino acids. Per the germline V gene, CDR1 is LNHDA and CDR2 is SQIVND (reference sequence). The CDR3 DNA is TGTGCCAGTACCCTTCAAAGGGGCAATGAGCAGTTCTTC. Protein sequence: CASTLQRGNEQFF.

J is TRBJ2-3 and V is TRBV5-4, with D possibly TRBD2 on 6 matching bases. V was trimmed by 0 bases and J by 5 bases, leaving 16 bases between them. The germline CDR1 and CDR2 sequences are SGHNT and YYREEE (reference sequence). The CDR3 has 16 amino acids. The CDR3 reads CASSLAETRQGDTQYF. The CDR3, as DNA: TGTGCCAGCAGCTTGGCCGAGACTAGGCAAGGAGATACGCAGTATTTT.

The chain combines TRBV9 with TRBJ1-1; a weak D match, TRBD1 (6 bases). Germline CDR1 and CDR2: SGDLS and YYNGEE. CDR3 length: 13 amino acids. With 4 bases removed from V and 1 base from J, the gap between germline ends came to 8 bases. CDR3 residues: CASSQGTNTEAFF. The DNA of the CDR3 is TGTGCCAGCAGCCAGGGGACGAACACTGAAGCTTTCTTT. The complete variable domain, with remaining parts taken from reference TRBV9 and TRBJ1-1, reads DSGVTQTPKHLITATGQRVTLRCSPRSGDLSVYWYQQSLDQGLQFLIQYYNGEERAKGNILERFSAQQFPDLHSELNLSSLELGDSALYFCASSQGTNTEAFFGQGTRLTVV.

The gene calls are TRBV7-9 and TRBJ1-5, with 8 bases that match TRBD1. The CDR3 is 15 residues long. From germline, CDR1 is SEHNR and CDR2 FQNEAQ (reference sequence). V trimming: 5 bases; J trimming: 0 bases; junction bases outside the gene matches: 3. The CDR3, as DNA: TGTGCCAGCAGCGGGGACAGGTTTAGCAATCAGCCCCAGCATTTT. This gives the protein CASSGDRFSNQPQHF.

In DNA, the CDR3 is TGTGCCAGCAGACCCGCGGGGGAGGATACGCAGTATTTT. Translation: CASRPAGEDTQYF. The rearrangement links TRBV2 to TRBJ2-3, with 7 positions matching TRBD2. This CDR3 spans 13 amino acids. Germline-derived CDR1 and CDR2 are SNHLY and FYNNEI. Unmatched junction bases numbered 6, after V lost 6 bases and J lost 6 bases.

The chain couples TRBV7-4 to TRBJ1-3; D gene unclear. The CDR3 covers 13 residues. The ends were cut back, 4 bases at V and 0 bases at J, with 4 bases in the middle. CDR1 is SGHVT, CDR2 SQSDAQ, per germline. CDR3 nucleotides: TGTGCCAGCAGCTCAATCTCTGGAAACACCATATATTTT. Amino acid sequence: CASSSISGNTIYF.

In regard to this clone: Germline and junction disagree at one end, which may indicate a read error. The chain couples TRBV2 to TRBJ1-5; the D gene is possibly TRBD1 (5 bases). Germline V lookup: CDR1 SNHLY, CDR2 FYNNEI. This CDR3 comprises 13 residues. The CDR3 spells CAGREKANQPQHF. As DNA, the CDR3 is TGTGCCGGCAGGGAGAAGGCCAATCAGCCCCAGCATTTT.

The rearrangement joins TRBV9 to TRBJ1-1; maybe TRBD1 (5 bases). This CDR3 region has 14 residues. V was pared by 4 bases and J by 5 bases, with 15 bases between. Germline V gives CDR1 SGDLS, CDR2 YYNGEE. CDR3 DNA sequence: TGTGCCAGCAGCAAGGGGTCTGGTGGGACTGAAGCTTTCTTT. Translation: CASSKGSGGTEAFF.

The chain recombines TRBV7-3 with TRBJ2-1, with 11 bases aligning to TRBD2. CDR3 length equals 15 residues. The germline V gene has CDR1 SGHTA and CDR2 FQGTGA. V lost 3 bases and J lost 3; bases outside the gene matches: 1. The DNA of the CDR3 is TGTGCCAGCAGCTTGCTAGCGGGGGGCTACAATGAGCAGTTCTTC. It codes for CASSLLAGGYNEQFF.

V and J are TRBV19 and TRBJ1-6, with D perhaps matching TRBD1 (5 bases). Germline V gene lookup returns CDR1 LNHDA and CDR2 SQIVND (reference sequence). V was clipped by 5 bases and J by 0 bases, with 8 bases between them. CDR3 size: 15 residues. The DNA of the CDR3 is TGTGCCAGTAGTGACAGTAGCTCCTATAATTCACCCCTCCACTTT. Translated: CASSDSSSYNSPLHF.

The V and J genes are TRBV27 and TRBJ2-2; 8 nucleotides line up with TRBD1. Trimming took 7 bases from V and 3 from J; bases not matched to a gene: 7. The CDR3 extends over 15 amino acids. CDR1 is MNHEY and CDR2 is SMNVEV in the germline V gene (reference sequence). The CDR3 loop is CASNTDRAYTGELFF. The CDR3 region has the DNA TGTGCCAGCAACACGGACAGGGCCTACACCGGGGAGCTGTTTTTT.

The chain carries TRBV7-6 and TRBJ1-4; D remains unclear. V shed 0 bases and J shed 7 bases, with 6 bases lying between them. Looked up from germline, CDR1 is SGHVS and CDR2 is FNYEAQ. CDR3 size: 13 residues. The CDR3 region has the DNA TGTGCCAGCAGCTTAGCGCCTAGTGAAAAACTGTTTTTT. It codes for CASSLAPSEKLFF.

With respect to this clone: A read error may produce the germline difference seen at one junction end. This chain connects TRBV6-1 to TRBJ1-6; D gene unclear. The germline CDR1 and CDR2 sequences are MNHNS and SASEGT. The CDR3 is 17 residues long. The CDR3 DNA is TGTGCCAGCAGTGAAGCAGCCCCGAACTCCTACAATTCACCCCTCCACTTT. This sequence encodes CASSEAAPNSYNSPLHF.

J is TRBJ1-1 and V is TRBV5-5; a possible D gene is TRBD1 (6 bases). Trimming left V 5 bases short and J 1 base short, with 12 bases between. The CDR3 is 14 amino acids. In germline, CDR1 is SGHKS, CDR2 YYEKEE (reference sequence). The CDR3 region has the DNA TGTGCCAGCAGTCCCCAGGGGTGGAACACTGAAGCTTTCTTT. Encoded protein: CASSPQGWNTEAFF.

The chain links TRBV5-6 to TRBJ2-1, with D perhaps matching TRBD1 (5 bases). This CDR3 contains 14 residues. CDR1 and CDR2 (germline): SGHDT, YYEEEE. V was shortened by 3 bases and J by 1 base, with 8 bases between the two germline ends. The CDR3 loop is CASSSGISYNEQFF. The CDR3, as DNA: TGTGCCAGCAGCTCAGGGATTTCCTACAATGAGCAGTTCTTC.

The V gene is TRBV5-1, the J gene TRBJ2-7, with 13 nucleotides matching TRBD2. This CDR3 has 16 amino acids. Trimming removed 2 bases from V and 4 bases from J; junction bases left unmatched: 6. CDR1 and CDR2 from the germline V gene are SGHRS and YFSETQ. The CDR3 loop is CASSFPTSGGAYEQYF. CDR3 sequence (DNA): TGCGCCAGCAGCTTCCCAACTAGCGGGGGGGCGTACGAGCAGTACTTC.

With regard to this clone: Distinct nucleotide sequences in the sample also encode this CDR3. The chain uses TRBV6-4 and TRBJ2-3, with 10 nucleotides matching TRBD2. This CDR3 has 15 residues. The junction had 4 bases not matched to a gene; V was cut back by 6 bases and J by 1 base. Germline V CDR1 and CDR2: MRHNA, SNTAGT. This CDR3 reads CASSLTSGGTDTQYF. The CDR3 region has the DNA TGTGCCAGCAGCTTAACTAGCGGGGGCACAGATACGCAGTATTTT.

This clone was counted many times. The CDR3 DNA is TGTGCCAGCAGTGAGAGTGTGGGCACAGATACGCAGTATTTT. It is translated as CASSESVGTDTQYF. V is TRBV6-4 and J is TRBJ2-3, with D unclear. Trimming pared 3 bases from V and 1 base from J, leaving 8 bases between. The CDR3 extends over 14 amino acids. Germline assignment: CDR1 MRHNA and CDR2 SNTAGT.

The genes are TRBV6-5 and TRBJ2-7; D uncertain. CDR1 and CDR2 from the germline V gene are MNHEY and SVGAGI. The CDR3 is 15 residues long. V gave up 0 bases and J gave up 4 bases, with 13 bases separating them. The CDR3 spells CASSYSSSPVYEQYF. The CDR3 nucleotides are TGTGCCAGCAGTTACTCGAGCTCGCCCGTGTACGAGCAGTACTTC.

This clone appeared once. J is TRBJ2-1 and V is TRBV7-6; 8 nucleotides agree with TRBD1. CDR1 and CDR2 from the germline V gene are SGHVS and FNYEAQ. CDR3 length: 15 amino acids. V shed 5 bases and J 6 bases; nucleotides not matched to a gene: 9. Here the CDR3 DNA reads TGTGCCAGCAGCCCATGGGACAGGACGAGCAATGAGCAGTTCTTC. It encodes CASSPWDRTSNEQFF.

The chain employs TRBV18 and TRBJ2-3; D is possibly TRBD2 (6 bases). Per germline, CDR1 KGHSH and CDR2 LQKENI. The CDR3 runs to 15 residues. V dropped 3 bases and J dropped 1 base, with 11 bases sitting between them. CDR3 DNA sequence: TGTGCCAGCTCACCCGTTAGCGGACGCACAGATACGCAGTATTTT. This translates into CASSPVSGRTDTQYF.